The T cell receptor beta chain under discussion was sequenced for a study of OX40 agonist ivuxolimab in advanced cancers. Study details: Patients were dosed with the agonistic anti-OX40 (CD134) antibody ivuxolimab. General observations from the study: The average count of expanded clones was higher among CD8+ T cells than among CD4+. No determination was made of the antigen specificity of the expanded peripheral T cells.

Per germline, CDR1 SGHNT and CDR2 YYREEE (reference sequence). V lost 4 bases to trimming and J lost 1 base; unmatched junction nucleotides: 4. This CDR3 contains 15 residues. This table comes from immunoSEQ multiplex PCR, and its TCRdb copy is limited to in-frame clones, with some not included. The data contain 40,000 or so clones, more than 70% of them seen just once; the ten biggest clones take up about 5.5%. Autoimmune disease history or systemic immunosuppression excluded patients. Points on this clone: Antigen unknown.

This clonotype was obtained from an adult with an advanced solid tumor such as melanoma, head and neck, liver or kidney cancer. The sample here was CD4+ or CD8+ T cells sorted from blood, taken in a trial of the OX40 agonist ivuxolimab. The chain recombines TRBV5-4 with TRBJ1-5; 8 bases are a match to TRBD1. The CDR3 DNA reads TGTGCCAGCAGCCGGACAGGGTCCAGCAATCAGCCCCAGCATTTT. This sequence encodes CASSRTGSSNQPQHF.